This TCR beta chain was captured by sequencing in a study of cytomegalovirus exposure and HLA in healthy donors. Details on this clone: The antigen is undetermined.

General study results and limits: Researchers reported in a later analysis that a missense DCLRE1C variant was tied to TCR beta V- and J-gene trimming. Across donors, most TCRs were seen rarely, yet some public ones were widespread. DRB1 had the most TCR associations and HLA-C the fewest, a later analysis found, with rates varying by HLA locus. CMV antigen specificity of three CMV-associated chains was confirmed in vitro.

V shed 6 bases, J shed 7 bases, and the junction held 13 bases outside the gene matches. The germline CDR1 and CDR2 sequences are MDHEN and SYDVKM. The CDR3 is 15 residues long. Amplification used 60 Vbeta primers and 13 Jbeta primers. Generated by immunoSEQ multiplex PCR, the TCRdb table keeps only in-frame clones and is missing some. The sample records 170,000 or so clones, around 80% being singletons. This receptor was obtained from a woman in her 30s in good health and CMV-seropositive. Specimen: PBMCs. The V gene is TRBV28, the J gene TRBJ2-7, with 9 bases that match TRBD1. The CDR3 loop is CASSQTWDRADEQYF. CDR3 bases: TGTGCCAGCAGCCAAACCTGGGACAGGGCTGATGAGCAGTACTTC.